The 13 T cell receptor beta chains listed next were all sequenced from one sample in a study of blood T cells in healthy people across ages. Then a second PCR, running roughly 6 to 11 cycles, was carried out with a sample-barcoded 5' primer and a J-beta primer mix. A single record per CDR3 protein comes from TCRdb applying MiXCR to the 5' RACE reads. The sample contains around 670,000 distinct CDR3 sequences, about 30% of which appear only once. The sample was blood. These TCRs come from a woman older than 75 in good health.

This chain links TRBV20-1 with TRBJ1-4; 8 nucleotides align to TRBD1. Germline V gives CDR1 DFQATT, CDR2 SNEGSKA (reference sequence). The CDR3 spans 15 residues. V dropped 0 bases and J dropped 8; count of bases not matched to a gene: 8. The CDR3 sequence: CSARDPDREGEKLFF. The CDR3 DNA reads as TGCAGTGCTAGAGATCCGGACAGGGAGGGCGAAAAACTGTTTTTT.

The chain is built from TRBV6-1 and TRBJ1-5; D call uncertain. Looked up from germline, CDR1 is MNHNS and CDR2 is SASEGT. This CDR3 contains 20 residues. Trimming shortened V by 0 bases and J by 2 bases, and 23 bases separated the two germline ends. The CDR3 protein is CASSEAPMMSGFGGNQPQHF. The CDR3, as DNA: TGTGCCAGCAGTGAAGCACCTATGATGTCGGGATTCGGGGGCAATCAGCCCCAGCATTTT.

At least ten counts were recorded for this clonotype. The CDR3 nucleotides read TGCGCCAGCAGCCAAGAAATCCTAGCGGGGGGTTATGCCCCCCAAGAGACCCAGTACTTC. Protein product: CASSQEILAGGYAPQETQYF. The chain uses TRBV4-3 and TRBJ2-5, with 11 bases matching TRBD2. The germline V gene encodes CDR1 LGHNA and CDR2 YSLEER. The CDR3 covers 20 residues. The V segment lost 0 bases and the J segment 1 base; nucleotides outside the gene matches: 13.

In its sample, this clonotype was seen many times. V gene TRBV20-1 combines with J gene TRBJ1-5; D unclear. The CDR3 is 13 amino acids. Trimming stripped 6 bases from V and 5 bases from J, with 14 bases between. Germline-derived CDR1 and CDR2 are DFQATT and SNEGSKA (reference sequence). In DNA, the CDR3 is TGCAGTGCCCACTCGGCAGGATATCAGCCCCAGCATTTT. Translated, it gives CSAHSAGYQPQHF.

The rearrangement uses TRBV5-1 and TRBJ2-4; D is possibly TRBD1 (5 bases). From germline, CDR1 is SGHRS and CDR2 YFSETQ. Trimming stripped 3 bases from V and 13 bases from J, with 26 bases between. This CDR3 region has 16 residues. The CDR3 DNA sequence: TGCGCCAGCAGCTCGCCGACAGACTTGCTGTCCAATGAGCAGTACTTC. Amino acid sequence: CASSSPTDLLSNEQYF.

Ten or more counts support this clonotype. The chain is built from TRBV6-1 and TRBJ2-7, with D perhaps assigned TRBD1 or TRBD2 (5 bases each). The germline V gene has CDR1 MNHNS and CDR2 SASEGT. The ends were cut back, 4 bases at V and 6 bases at J, with 13 bases in the middle. The CDR3 has 13 residues. CDR3 residues: CASSGGYNTEQYF. Here the CDR3 DNA reads TGTGCCAGCAGTGGGGGGTACAACACCGAGCAGTACTTC.

There are many counts of this clonotype. The CDR3 coding sequence is TGTGCCATCACCCAGGATCTAATGAACACTGAAGCTTTCTTT. Encoded protein: CAITQDLMNTEAFF. The V gene is TRBV10-3, the J gene TRBJ1-1; D uncertain. Germline CDR1 and CDR2: ENHRY and SYGVKD. CDR3 length: 14 amino acids. The germline V and J ends were trimmed by 7 bases and 0 bases, with 12 bases remaining between them.

The chain is built from TRBV12-3 or TRBV12-4 and TRBJ1-5; no clear D. This CDR3 contains 13 residues. V gave up 3 bases and J gave up 4 bases, with 7 bases separating them. Here the CDR3 reads CASSLRQNQPQHF. For the CDR3, the DNA is TGTGCCAGCAGTTTGAGGCAGAATCAGCCCCAGCATTTT.

The CDR3 reads CASRQDLGTSGIRPDTQYF. DNA for the CDR3: TGCGCCAGCAGACAAGACTTGGGGACTAGCGGTATACGTCCAGATACGCAGTATTTT. The V gene is TRBV5-1, the J gene TRBJ2-3; TRBD2 aligns across 11 bases. V shed 5 bases, J shed 4 bases, and the junction held 18 bases outside the gene matches. Germline CDR1 is SGHRS and CDR2 is YFSETQ. CDR3 length: 19 amino acids.

The chain couples TRBV6-1 to TRBJ2-1; 10 bases align to TRBD1. The V gene's germline CDR1 is MNHNS and CDR2 SASEGT. V gave up 2 bases and J gave up 7 bases; unmatched junction bases: 2. The CDR3 has 14 residues. Here the CDR3 DNA reads TGTGCCAGCAGTGAAAGGACAGGGGGGAATGAGCAGTTCTTC. This translates into CASSERTGGNEQFF.

This clonotype appeared a few times. It may be a read error: a sequence one base away is much more abundant. The chain links TRBV6-5 to TRBJ2-7, with D perhaps matching TRBD1 (6 bases). Germline V gene sequence: CDR1 MNHEY, CDR2 SVGAGI. V lost 6 bases and J 7 bases, leaving 22 bases between the germline ends. The CDR3 loop spans 15 amino acids. The DNA of the CDR3 is TGTGCCAGCAGCGAACCGAGAACAGGGTACAATGAGCAGTACTTC. Protein sequence: CASSEPRTGYNEQYF.

This clonotype showed up many times. CDR3 residues: CASSAGTGVTEAFF. The DNA for the CDR3 is TGTGCCAGCAGTGCCGGGACAGGGGTCACTGAAGCTTTCTTT. This rearrangement joins TRBV6-5 to TRBJ1-1, with 10 bases matching TRBD1. CDR3 length equals 14 residues. The germline V gene encodes CDR1 MNHEY and CDR2 SVGAGI. After removal of 5 bases from V and 4 bases from J, the junction contained 4 bases not matched to a gene.

This clonotype was seen only a few times. The chain is built from TRBV20-1 and TRBJ2-1, with TRBD2 matching over 11 bases. The CDR3 spans 15 residues. V trimming: 3 bases; J trimming: 5 bases; junction bases outside the gene matches: 6. From germline, CDR1 is DFQATT and CDR2 SNEGSKA (reference sequence). The CDR3: CSARGGTSGHNEQFF. For the CDR3, the DNA is TGCAGTGCTAGGGGAGGGACTAGCGGCCACAATGAGCAGTTCTTC.